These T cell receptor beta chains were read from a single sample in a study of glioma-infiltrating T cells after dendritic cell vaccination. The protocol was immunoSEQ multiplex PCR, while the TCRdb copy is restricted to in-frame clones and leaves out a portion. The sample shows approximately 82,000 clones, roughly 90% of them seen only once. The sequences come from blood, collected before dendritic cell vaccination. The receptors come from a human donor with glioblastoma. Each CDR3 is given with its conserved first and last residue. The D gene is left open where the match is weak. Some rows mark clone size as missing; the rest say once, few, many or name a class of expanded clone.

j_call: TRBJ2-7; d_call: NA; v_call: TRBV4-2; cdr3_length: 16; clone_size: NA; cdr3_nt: TGTGCCAGCAGCCAAGATAGGACGGGAGCAAGGGTCGAGCAGTACTTC; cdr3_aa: CASSQDRTGARVEQYF
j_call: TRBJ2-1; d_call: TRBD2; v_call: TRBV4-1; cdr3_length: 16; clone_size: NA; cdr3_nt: TGCGCCAGCAGCCCCAATAGCGGGGTCTCCTACAATGAGCAGTTCTTC; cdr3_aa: CASSPNSGVSYNEQFF
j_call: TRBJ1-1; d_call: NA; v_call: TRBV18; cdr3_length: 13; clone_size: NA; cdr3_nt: TGTGCCAGCTCACCGGTTAGGAACACTGAAGCTTTCTTT; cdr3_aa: CASSPVRNTEAFF
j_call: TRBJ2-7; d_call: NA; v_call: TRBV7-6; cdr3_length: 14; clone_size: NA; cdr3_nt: TGTGCCAGCAGCTTAAGTTTAGGCGGGTACGAGCAGTACTTC; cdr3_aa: CASSLSLGGYEQYF
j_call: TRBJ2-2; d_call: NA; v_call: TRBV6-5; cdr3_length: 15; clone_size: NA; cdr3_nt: TGTGCCAGCAGTTACTCGCTGGGGGCTACCGGGGAGCTGTTTTTT; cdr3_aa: CASSYSLGATGELFF
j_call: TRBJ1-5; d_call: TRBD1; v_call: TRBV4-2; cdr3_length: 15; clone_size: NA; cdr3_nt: TGTGCCAGCAGCCAGGAAGACAGGGCGAGTCAGCCCCAGCATTTT; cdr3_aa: CASSQEDRASQPQHF
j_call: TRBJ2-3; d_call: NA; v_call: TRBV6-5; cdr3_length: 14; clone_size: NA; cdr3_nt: TGTGCCAGCAGATTGACTACAAGCACAGATACGCAGTATTTT; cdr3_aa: CASRLTTSTDTQYF
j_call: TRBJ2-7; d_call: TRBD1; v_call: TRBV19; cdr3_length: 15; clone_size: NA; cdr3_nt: TGTGCCAGTAGTACCGGGGGACAGGGATCCTACGAGCAGTACTTC; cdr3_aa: CASSTGGQGSYEQYF
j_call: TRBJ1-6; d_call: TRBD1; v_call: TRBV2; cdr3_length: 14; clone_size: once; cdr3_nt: TGTGCCAGCAGTGCTGTGACAGGGATATCCCCCCTCCACTTT; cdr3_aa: CASSAVTGISPLHF
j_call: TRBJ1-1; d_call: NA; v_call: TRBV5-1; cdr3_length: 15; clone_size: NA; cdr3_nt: TGCGCCAGCACCCTTTGGGCAGGGAAGAACACTGAAGCTTTCTTT; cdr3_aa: CASTLWAGKNTEAFF
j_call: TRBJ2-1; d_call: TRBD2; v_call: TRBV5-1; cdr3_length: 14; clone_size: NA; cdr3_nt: TGCGCCAGCAGGTATCGGGGGGATGACAATGAGCAGTTCTTC; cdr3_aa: CASRYRGDDNEQFF
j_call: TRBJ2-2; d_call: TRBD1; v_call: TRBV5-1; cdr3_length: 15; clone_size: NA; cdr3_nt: TGCGCCAGCAGCCTACCGGGACAGGGAATCGGGGAGCTGTTTTTT; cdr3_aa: CASSLPGQGIGELFF
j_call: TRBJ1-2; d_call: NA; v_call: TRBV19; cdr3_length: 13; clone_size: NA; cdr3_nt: TGTGCCAGTAGTCAGGGGTTAAGGTATGGCTACACCTTC; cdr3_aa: CASSQGLRYGYTF
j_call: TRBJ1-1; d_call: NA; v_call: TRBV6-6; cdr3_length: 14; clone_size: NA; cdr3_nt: TGTGCCAGCAGTTCCTGGACAGCGAACACTGAAGCTTTCTTT; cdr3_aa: CASSSWTANTEAFF
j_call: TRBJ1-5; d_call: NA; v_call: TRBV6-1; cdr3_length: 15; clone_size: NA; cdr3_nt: TGTGCCAGCAGTGTGGACACCTTCGGCAATCAGCCCCAGCATTTT; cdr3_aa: CASSVDTFGNQPQHF
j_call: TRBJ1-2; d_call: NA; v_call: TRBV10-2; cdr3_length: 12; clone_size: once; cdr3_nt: TGCGCCAGCAGTGGGGTACAGGGAGGCTACACCTTC; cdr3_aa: CASSGVQGGYTF
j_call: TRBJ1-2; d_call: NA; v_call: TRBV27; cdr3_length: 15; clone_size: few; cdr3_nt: TGTGCCAGCAGTTTGGGCGGGGGGCGCAGCTATGGCTACACCTTC; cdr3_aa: CASSLGGGRSYGYTF
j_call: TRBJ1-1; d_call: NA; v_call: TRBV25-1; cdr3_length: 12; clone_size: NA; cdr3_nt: TGTGCCAGCAGGAACATGAACACTGAAGCTTTCTTT; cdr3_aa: CASRNMNTEAFF
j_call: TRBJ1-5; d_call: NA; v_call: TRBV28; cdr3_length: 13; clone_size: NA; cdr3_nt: TGTGCCAGCAGCCAACCTGTCAGTTGGCCCCAGCATTTT; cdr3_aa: CASSQPVSWPQHF
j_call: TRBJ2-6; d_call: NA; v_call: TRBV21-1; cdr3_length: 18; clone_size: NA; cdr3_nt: TGTGCCAGCAGCAAAGAGGGGACAGGGGACTCTGGGGCCAACGTCCTGACTTTC; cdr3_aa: CASSKEGTGDSGANVLTF
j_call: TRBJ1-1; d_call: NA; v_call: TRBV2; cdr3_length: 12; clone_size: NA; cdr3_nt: TGTGCCAGCAGTGAGGGGGGGACTGAAGCTTTCTTT; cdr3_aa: CASSEGGTEAFF
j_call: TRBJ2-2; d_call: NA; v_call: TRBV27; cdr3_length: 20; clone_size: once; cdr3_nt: TGTGCCAGCAAGAATCACAGGGATCTTTCCCCCTCACCAACAACCGGGGAGCTGTTTTTT; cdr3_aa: CASKNHRDLSPSPTTGELFF
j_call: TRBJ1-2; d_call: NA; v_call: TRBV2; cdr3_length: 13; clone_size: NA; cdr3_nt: TGTGCCAGCAGTGGGGGCCCTAACTATGGCTACACCTTC; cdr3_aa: CASSGGPNYGYTF
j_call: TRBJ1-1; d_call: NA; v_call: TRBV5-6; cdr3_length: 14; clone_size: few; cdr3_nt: TGTGCCAGCAGCTTGGCGGACAGCATCTCGGGGACTTTCTTT; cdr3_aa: CASSLADSISGTFF
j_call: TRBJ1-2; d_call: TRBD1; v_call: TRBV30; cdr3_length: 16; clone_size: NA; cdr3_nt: TGTGCCTGGAGTGTAAGGGACAGCCTTCGGAACTATGGCTACACCTTC; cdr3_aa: CAWSVRDSLRNYGYTF
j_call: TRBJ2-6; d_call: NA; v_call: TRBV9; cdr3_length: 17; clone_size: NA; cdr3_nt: TGTGCCAGCAGCGTAGTCGGGACACCGTCTGGGGCCAACGTCCTGACTTTC; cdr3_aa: CASSVVGTPSGANVLTF
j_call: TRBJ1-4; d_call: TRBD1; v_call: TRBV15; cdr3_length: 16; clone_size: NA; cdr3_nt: TGTGCCACCAGCAGAGACTCTGGACAGGGGAGTGAAAAACTGTTTTTT; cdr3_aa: CATSRDSGQGSEKLFF
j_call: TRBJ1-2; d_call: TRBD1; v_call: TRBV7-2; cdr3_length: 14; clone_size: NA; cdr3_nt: TGTGCCAGCAGTACCACAGGGGGCGTTGGTGGCTACACCTTC; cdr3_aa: CASSTTGGVGGYTF
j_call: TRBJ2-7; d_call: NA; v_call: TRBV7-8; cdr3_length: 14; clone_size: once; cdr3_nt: TGTGCCAGCAGCCGAAGTGGGGCGGAGGGCGAGCAGTACTTC; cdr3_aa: CASSRSGAEGEQYF
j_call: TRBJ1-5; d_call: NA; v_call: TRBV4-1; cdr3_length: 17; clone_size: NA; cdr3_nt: TGCGCCAGCAGCCAGGGGTGGCTCGGGGTTAGCAATCAGCCCCAGCATTTT; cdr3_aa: CASSQGWLGVSNQPQHF
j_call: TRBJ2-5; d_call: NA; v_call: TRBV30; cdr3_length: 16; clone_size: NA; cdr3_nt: TGTGCCTGGAGTCTCCTGACTAGGGGTTACCAAGAGACCCAGTACTTC; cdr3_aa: CAWSLLTRGYQETQYF
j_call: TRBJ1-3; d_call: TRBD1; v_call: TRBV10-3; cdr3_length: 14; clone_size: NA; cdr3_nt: TGTGCCGCCGGACAGGTTGACTCTGGAAACACCATATATTTT; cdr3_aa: CAAGQVDSGNTIYF
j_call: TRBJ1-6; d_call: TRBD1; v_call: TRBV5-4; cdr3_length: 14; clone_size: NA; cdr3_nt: TGTGCCAGCAGCACACAGGGGCTTGGGTCACCCCTCCACTTT; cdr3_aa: CASSTQGLGSPLHF
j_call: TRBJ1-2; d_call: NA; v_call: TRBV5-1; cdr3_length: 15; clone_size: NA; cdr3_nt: TGCGCCAGCAGCACGACAGGAGGAACTAACTATGGCTACACCTTC; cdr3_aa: CASSTTGGTNYGYTF
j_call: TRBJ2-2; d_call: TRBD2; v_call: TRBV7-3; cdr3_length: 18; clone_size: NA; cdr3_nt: TGTGCCAGCAGTACCCCACTAGCGGGGGGCCAGGGCACCGGGGAGCTGTTTTTT; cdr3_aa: CASSTPLAGGQGTGELFF
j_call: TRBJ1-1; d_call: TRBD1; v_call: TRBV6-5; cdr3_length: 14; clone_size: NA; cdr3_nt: TGTGCCAGCAATCCCGGGCAGGGGGCCACTGAAGCTTTCTTT; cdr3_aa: CASNPGQGATEAFF
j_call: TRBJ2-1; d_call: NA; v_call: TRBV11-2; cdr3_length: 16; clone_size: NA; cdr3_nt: TGTGCCAGCAGCTTAGTGTGGACTACGACCTACAATGAGCAGTTCTTC; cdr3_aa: CASSLVWTTTYNEQFF
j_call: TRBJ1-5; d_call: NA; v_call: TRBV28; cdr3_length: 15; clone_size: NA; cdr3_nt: TGTGCCAGCGGCGGCGGAGGGACGAGGGATCAGCCCCAGCATTTT; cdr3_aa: CASGGGGTRDQPQHF
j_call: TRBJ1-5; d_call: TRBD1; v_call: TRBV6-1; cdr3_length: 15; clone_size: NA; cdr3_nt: TGTGCCAGCAGTGTGACAGGGGATAGCAATCAGCCCCAGCATTTT; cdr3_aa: CASSVTGDSNQPQHF